This TCR beta chain was profiled in a study of CD8 T cells in Susac syndrome. Across the study: Sequenced Susac syndrome patients included over 5 with active disease and about 8 who were in remission.

Random hexamers primed reverse transcription of about 0.45 to 1 ug RNA. MiXCR, applied by TCRdb to the immunoSEQ multiplex PCR reads, yields one record per CDR3 protein. Among 74,000 or so distinct CDR3 sequences listed, more than 85% were seen once. The ends were cut back, 6 bases at V and 0 bases at J, with 12 bases in the middle. CDR1 and CDR2 from the germline V gene are KGHSH and LQKENI. The CDR3 has 15 residues. Sequencing of TCR beta covered CD8+ and CD4+ T cells obtained from blood. Specimen: CD4+ T cells from PBMCs. The source is a human donor with Susac syndrome. The chain carries TRBV18 and TRBJ2-1; possible D gene TRBD1, 5 bases. CDR3 amino acids: CASSSDTISYNEQFF. The CDR3 coding sequence is TGTGCCAGCTCTTCGGACACTATCTCCTACAATGAGCAGTTCTTC.